The rows below give T cell receptor beta chains drawn from one sample of a study of shared clonotypes between healthy human individuals. Profiled with immunoSEQ multiplex PCR; TCRdb holds only in-frame clones, not every one. The table has about 340,000 clones, around four fifths seen once. Sequencing was done on a sample of memory CD4+ T cells sorted from blood. Receptor source: a young man in good health. Both conserved end residues are part of each CDR3. D genes are given only for firm matches. The size field is filled for only some rows; it gives once, few, many or a size class.

len,j_gene,abundance,v_gene,d_gene,CDR3aa,CDR3nt
14,TRBJ2-5,NA,TRBV10-1,NA,CASGQGGPQETQYF,TGCGCCAGCGGACAGGGAGGGCCACAAGAGACCCAGTACTTC
11,TRBJ1-2,NA,TRBV20-1,NA,CNLRGDIGYTF,TGCAACTTGAGGGGTGACATTGGCTACACCTTC
15,TRBJ2-5,once,TRBV7-3,NA,CASSLGLGGAETQYF,TGTGCCAGCAGCTTAGGTCTTGGGGGAGCAGAGACCCAGTACTTC
10,TRBJ2-7,NA,TRBV21-1,NA,CASPSYEQYF,TGTGCCAGCCCTTCCTACGAGCAGTACTTC
16,TRBJ2-7,few,TRBV13,TRBD2,CASSLGLSGGTYEQYF,TGTGCCAGCAGCTTAGGACTCAGCGGGGGAACCTACGAGCAGTACTTC
15,TRBJ1-6,NA,TRBV18,NA,CASSPLGQGNSPLHF,TGTGCCAGCTCACCACTCGGGCAGGGGAATTCACCCCTCCACTTT
16,TRBJ2-7,NA,TRBV5-6,TRBD2,CASSIRLAGVRYEQYF,TGTGCCAGCAGCATCAGACTAGCGGGAGTTAGGTACGAGCAGTACTTC
16,TRBJ2-7,once,TRBV28,NA,CASSSQGRASSYEQYF,TGTGCCAGCAGTTCCCAGGGACGGGCGAGCTCCTACGAGCAGTACTTC
13,TRBJ2-1,NA,TRBV4-3,TRBD1,CASSRKTGDEQFF,TGCGCCAGCAGCCGAAAGACAGGGGATGAGCAGTTCTTC
15,TRBJ2-1,NA,TRBV2,TRBD1,CASTGAGGTVNEQFF,TGTGCCAGCACCGGGGCAGGGGGCACGGTCAATGAGCAGTTCTTC
11,TRBJ1-1,once,TRBV2,NA,CASKVNTEAFF,TGTGCCAGCAAGGTGAACACTGAAGCTTTCTTT
13,TRBJ1-2,NA,TRBV12-5,TRBD1,CASAFDRAYGYTF,TGTGCTAGTGCCTTTGACAGGGCCTATGGCTACACCTTC
16,TRBJ2-1,many,TRBV10-2,TRBD2,CASSEVLAGGQNEQFF,TGCGCCAGCAGTGAGGTTTTAGCGGGAGGGCAGAATGAGCAGTTCTTC
15,TRBJ2-7,NA,TRBV5-6,NA,CASSAGLLGVYEQYF,TGTGCCAGCAGCGCGGGACTCCTGGGGGTCTACGAGCAGTACTTC
17,TRBJ2-1,NA,TRBV6-1,TRBD2,CASSVSGARSSYNEQFF,TGTGCCAGCAGTGTAAGCGGGGCCCGTAGCTCCTACAATGAGCAGTTCTTC
16,TRBJ2-7,NA,TRBV10-1,NA,CASSDRFDGNSYEQYF,TGCGCCAGCAGTGACCGTTTCGACGGGAACTCCTACGAGCAGTACTTC
12,TRBJ2-1,NA,TRBV11-3,NA,CASSKGAYEQFF,TGTGCCAGCAGCAAGGGTGCCTATGAGCAGTTCTTC
14,TRBJ1-5,many,TRBV27,NA,CASRTRTGGQPQHF,TGTGCCAGCAGGACACGGACGGGGGGTCAGCCCCAGCATTTT
14,TRBJ2-1,NA,TRBV27,NA,CASSGVFGYNEQFF,TGTGCCAGCAGCGGTGTGTTTGGCTACAATGAGCAGTTCTTC
13,TRBJ2-7,NA,TRBV7-9,NA,CASSPDWSYEQYF,TGTGCCAGCAGTCCCGACTGGTCCTACGAGCAGTACTTC
15,TRBJ1-6,few,TRBV10-2,NA,CASTPAVVYNSPLHF,TGCGCCAGCACTCCGGCAGTAGTATATAATTCACCCCTCCACTTT
13,TRBJ2-3,NA,TRBV2,TRBD2,CASGAGVLITQYF,TGTGCCAGCGGAGCGGGAGTACTTATAACGCAGTATTTT
16,TRBJ2-7,many,TRBV7-9,NA,CASSLARGHSSYEQYF,TGTGCCAGCAGCTTAGCACGGGGGCATAGCTCCTACGAGCAGTACTTC
14,TRBJ1-5,NA,TRBV5-1,NA,CASKSGTDNQPQHF,TGCGCCAGCAAATCCGGGACCGACAATCAGCCCCAGCATTTT
12,TRBJ1-1,NA,TRBV7-9,NA,CASSLGVTEAFF,TGTGCCAGCAGCTTAGGCGTCACTGAAGCTTTCTTT
16,TRBJ2-1,few,TRBV5-8,TRBD1,CASSLPGGTGGFEQFF,TGTGCCAGCAGCTTGCCCGGAGGGACAGGGGGTTTTGAGCAGTTCTTC
13,TRBJ2-5,NA,TRBV5-6,NA,CASSLIRSETQYF,TGTGCCAGCAGCTTGATTCGTTCAGAGACCCAGTACTTC
19,TRBJ2-3,NA,TRBV6-1,NA,CASSGPLGSTDTFRDTQYF,TGTGCCAGCAGTGGTCCCCTCGGCTCCACGGACACATTCAGAGATACGCAGTATTTT
15,TRBJ2-5,NA,TRBV7-2,NA,CASSLGQGTQETQYF,TGTGCCAGCAGCTTAGGGCAAGGGACCCAAGAGACCCAGTACTTC
16,TRBJ2-1,NA,TRBV7-9,TRBD2,CASSGSSGRALPEQFF,TGTGCCAGCAGCGGGTCTAGCGGGAGGGCCCTCCCTGAGCAGTTCTTC
15,TRBJ1-2,few,TRBV5-1,TRBD1,CASSLMGQGDYGYTF,TGCGCCAGCAGCTTAATGGGACAGGGAGACTATGGCTACACCTTC
15,TRBJ2-7,NA,TRBV27,TRBD2,CASRTSGRSGYEQYF,TGTGCCAGCAGGACTAGCGGGAGGTCCGGATACGAGCAGTACTTC
17,TRBJ2-4,NA,TRBV5-4,TRBD1,CASSKPGQGLGKNIQYF,TGTGCCAGCAGCAAACCGGGACAGGGGTTGGGCAAAAACATTCAGTACTTC
15,TRBJ2-3,few,TRBV19,NA,CASQSPGTGTDTQYF,TGTGCCAGCCAATCCCCCGGGACGGGCACAGATACGCAGTATTTT
16,TRBJ2-1,few,TRBV19,NA,CASSMARLEENNEQFF,TGTGCCAGTAGTATGGCGAGACTAGAAGAGAACAATGAGCAGTTCTTC
14,TRBJ2-6,NA,TRBV7-8,NA,CASSLRSGANVLTF,TGTGCCAGCAGCCTTCGATCTGGGGCCAACGTCCTGACTTTC
16,TRBJ2-1,many,TRBV14,NA,CASSRFSGWGSDEQFF,TGTGCCAGCAGCCGTTTTTCGGGATGGGGAAGTGATGAGCAGTTCTTC
13,TRBJ2-7,NA,TRBV5-8,NA,CAVNPQDHYEQYF,TGTGCCGTCAATCCACAGGACCACTACGAGCAGTACTTC
17,TRBJ2-5,NA,TRBV2,TRBD2,CASSAGLAGGGQETQYF,TGTGCCAGCAGTGCGGGACTAGCGGGAGGCGGGCAAGAGACCCAGTACTTC
15,TRBJ2-1,NA,TRBV5-4,NA,CASSTEGSAHNEQFF,TGTGCCAGCAGTACGGAGGGGTCGGCACACAATGAGCAGTTCTTC
12,TRBJ2-5,NA,TRBV6-1,NA,CASSLQGETQYF,TGTGCCAGCAGTCTACAGGGAGAGACCCAGTACTTC
16,TRBJ2-7,once,TRBV7-2,TRBD2,CASSPLPGTSGYEQYF,TGTGCCAGCAGCCCCCTTCCCGGTACTAGCGGCTACGAGCAGTACTTC
15,TRBJ1-1,once,TRBV13,NA,CASSLMRGTNTEAFF,TGTGCCAGCAGCTTGATGCGGGGGACGAACACTGAAGCTTTCTTT
15,TRBJ2-7,once,TRBV6-5,TRBD2,CASSSSSGRTYEQYF,TGTGCCAGCAGTTCTTCCAGCGGGAGAACCTACGAGCAGTACTTC
18,TRBJ1-4,NA,TRBV4-1,TRBD1,CASSQVRDRALTNEKLFF,TGCGCCAGCAGCCAAGTCCGCGACAGGGCGTTAACTAATGAAAAACTGTTTTTT
16,TRBJ2-3,NA,TRBV10-1,NA,CASSEFGGPTTDTQYF,TGCGCCAGCAGTGAGTTCGGGGGGCCGACCACAGATACGCAGTATTTT
16,TRBJ1-6,NA,TRBV30,TRBD1,CAWTRIMDRGNSPLHF,TGTGCCTGGACTCGAATAATGGACAGGGGAAATTCACCCCTCCACTTT
16,TRBJ1-4,NA,TRBV14,TRBD1,CASSQRKQGAFEKLFF,TGTGCCAGCAGCCAAAGGAAACAGGGGGCGTTTGAAAAACTGTTTTTT
15,TRBJ1-2,NA,TRBV28,TRBD1,CASTSRTGGFDGYTF,TGTGCCAGCACGTCCAGGACAGGGGGGTTCGATGGCTACACCTTC
16,TRBJ2-7,NA,TRBV5-1,TRBD1,CASSYSSGGAGYEQYF,TGCGCCAGCAGCTACAGCTCAGGGGGCGCAGGATACGAGCAGTACTTC
15,TRBJ1-5,NA,TRBV28,NA,CATKLFVTADQPQHF,TGTGCCACCAAACTCTTCGTGACAGCAGATCAGCCCCAGCATTTT
14,TRBJ2-7,once,TRBV11-2,TRBD2,CASTRLAGMYEQYF,TGTGCCAGCACCCGGTTAGCGGGGATGTACGAGCAGTACTTC
13,TRBJ2-2,few,TRBV7-7,NA,CASSLRQTGELFF,TGTGCCAGCAGCTTACGACAGACCGGGGAGCTGTTTTTT
13,TRBJ2-7,NA,TRBV28,NA,CASTLNPRDEQYF,TGTGCCAGCACCCTCAACCCCCGGGACGAGCAGTACTTC
14,TRBJ2-7,NA,TRBV27,TRBD2,CASRQAGGNDEQYF,TGTGCCAGCAGACAAGCGGGAGGTAACGACGAGCAGTACTTC